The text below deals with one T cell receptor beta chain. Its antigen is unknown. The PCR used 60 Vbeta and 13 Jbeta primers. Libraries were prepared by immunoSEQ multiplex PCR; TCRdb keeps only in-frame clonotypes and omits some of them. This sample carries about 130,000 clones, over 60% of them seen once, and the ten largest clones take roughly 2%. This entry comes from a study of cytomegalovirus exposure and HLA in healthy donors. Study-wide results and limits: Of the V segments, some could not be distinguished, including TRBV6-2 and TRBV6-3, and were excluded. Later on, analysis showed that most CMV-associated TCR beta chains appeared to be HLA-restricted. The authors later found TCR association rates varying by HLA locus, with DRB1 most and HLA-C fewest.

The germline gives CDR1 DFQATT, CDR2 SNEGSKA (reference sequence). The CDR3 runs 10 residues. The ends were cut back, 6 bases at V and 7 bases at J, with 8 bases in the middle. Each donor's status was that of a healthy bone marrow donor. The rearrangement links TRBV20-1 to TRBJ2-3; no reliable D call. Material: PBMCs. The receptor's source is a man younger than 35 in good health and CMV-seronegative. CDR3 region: CSARSNTQYF. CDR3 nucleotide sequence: TGCAGTGCCCGGAGTAATACGCAGTATTTT.